This T cell receptor beta chain was captured by sequencing in a study of neurological immune-mediated disorders. The CDR3 has 15 amino acids. Trimming cost V 5 bases and J 3 bases, with 14 bases left between them. Germline V CDR1 and CDR2: SGHTA, FQGTGA. TCRdb analysed the 5' RACE reads with MiXCR anew, one entry per CDR3 protein. The data hold about 43,000 distinct CDR3 sequences, with roughly an eighth observed a single time. In its sample, this clonotype was seen many times. This TCR came from a female donor in good health. Sequencing was carried out using PBMCs. The chain recombines TRBV7-3 with TRBJ2-1; D possibly matches TRBD1 or TRBD2 (5 bases each). The CDR3 spells CASSPTGTYYNEQFF. The CDR3 bases are TGTGCCAGCAGCCCAACCGGGACCTACTACAATGAGCAGTTCTTC.